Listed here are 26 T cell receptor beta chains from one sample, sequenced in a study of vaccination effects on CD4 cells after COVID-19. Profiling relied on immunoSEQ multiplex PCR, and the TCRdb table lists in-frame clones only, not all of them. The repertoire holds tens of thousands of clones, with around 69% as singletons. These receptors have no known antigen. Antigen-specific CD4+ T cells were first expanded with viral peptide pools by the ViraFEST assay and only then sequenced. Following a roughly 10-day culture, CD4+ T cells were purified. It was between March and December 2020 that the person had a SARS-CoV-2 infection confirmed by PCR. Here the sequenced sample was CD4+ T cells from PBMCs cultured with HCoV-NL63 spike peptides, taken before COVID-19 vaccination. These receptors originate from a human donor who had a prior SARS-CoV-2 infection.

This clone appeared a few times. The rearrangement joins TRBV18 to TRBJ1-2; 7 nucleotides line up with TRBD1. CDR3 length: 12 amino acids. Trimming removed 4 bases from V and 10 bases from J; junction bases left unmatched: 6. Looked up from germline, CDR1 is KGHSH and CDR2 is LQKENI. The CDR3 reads CASSLRDSHYTF. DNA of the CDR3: TGTGCCAGCTCACTACGGGACAGCCACTACACCTTC.

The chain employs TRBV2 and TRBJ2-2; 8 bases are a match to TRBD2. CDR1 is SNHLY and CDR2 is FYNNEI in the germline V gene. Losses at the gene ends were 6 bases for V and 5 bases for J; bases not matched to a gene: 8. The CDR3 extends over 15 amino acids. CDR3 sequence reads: CASSPGGLGTGELFF. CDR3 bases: TGTGCCAGCAGCCCGGGAGGGCTCGGTACCGGGGAGCTGTTTTTT.

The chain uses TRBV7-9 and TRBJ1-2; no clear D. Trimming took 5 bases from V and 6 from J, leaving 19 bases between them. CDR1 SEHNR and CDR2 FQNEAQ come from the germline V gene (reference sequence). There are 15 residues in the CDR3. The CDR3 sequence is CASSHPFVSPNGYTF. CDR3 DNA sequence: TGTGCCAGCAGCCACCCTTTCGTGAGTCCGAATGGCTACACCTTC.

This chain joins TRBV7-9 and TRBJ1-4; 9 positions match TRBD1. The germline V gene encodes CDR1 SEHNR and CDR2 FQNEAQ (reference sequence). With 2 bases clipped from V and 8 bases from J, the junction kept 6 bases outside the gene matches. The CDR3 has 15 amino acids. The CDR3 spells CASSLHTGGSEKLFF. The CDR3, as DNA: TGTGCCAGCAGCTTACACACAGGGGGCTCGGAAAAACTGTTTTTT.

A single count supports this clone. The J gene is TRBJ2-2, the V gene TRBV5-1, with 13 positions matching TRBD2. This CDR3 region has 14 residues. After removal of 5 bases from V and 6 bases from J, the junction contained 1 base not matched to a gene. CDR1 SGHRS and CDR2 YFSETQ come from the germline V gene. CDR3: CASRLAGGPGELFF. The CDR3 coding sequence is TGCGCCAGCAGACTAGCGGGGGGGCCCGGGGAGCTGTTTTTT.

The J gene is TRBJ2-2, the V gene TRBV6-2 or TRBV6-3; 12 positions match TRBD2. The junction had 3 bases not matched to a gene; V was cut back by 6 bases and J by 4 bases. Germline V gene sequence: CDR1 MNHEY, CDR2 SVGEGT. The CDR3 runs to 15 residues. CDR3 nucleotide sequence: TGTGCCAGCAGCCCTAGCGGGAGGGTCACCGGGGAGCTGTTTTTT. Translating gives CASSPSGRVTGELFF.

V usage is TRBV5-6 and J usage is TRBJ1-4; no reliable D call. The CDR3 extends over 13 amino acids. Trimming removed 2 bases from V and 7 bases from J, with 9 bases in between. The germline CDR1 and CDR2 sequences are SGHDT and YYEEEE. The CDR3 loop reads CASSFGQAEKLFF. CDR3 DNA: TGTGCCAGCAGCTTTGGCCAGGCTGAAAAACTGTTTTTT.

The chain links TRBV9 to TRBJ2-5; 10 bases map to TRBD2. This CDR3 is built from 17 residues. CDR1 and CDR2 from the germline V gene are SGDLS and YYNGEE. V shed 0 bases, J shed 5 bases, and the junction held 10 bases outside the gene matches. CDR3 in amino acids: CASSVDASGRGGETQYF. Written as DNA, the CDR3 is TGTGCCAGCAGCGTAGATGCTAGCGGGAGAGGTGGGGAGACCCAGTACTTC. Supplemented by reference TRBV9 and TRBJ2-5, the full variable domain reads DSGVTQTPKHLITATGQRVTLRCSPRSGDLSVYWYQQSLDQGLQFLIQYYNGEERAKGNILERFSAQQFPDLHSELNLSSLELGDSALYFCASSVDASGRGGETQYFGPGTRLLVL.

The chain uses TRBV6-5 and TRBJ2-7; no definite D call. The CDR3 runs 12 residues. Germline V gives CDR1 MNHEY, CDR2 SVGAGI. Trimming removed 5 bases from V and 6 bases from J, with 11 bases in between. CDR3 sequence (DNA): TGTGCCAGCAGTACGGTAGGTCTCGAGCAGTACTTC. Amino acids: CASSTVGLEQYF.

CDR3 residues: CASKPINNQPQHF. The CDR3 DNA reads TGTGCCAGCAAGCCGATAAACAATCAGCCCCAGCATTTT. The V call is TRBV6-6, the J call TRBJ1-5; no firm D call. Germline-derived CDR1 and CDR2 are MNHNY and SVGAGI (reference sequence). There are 13 residues in the CDR3. The V end was cut by 7 bases, the J end by 3 bases, with 10 bases between.

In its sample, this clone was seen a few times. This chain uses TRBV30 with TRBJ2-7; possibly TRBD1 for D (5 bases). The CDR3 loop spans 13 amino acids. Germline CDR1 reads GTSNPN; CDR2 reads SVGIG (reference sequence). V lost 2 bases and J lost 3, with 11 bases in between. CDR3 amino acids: CAWSIQGIYEQYF. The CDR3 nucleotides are TGTGCCTGGAGTATCCAGGGAATCTACGAGCAGTACTTC.

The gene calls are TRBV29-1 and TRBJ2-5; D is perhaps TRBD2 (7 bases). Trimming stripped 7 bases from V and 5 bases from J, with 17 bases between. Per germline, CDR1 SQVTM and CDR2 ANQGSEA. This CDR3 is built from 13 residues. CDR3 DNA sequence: TGCAGCGCCAATAGGGGGGGGGTTGAGACCCAGTACTTC. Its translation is CSANRGGVETQYF.

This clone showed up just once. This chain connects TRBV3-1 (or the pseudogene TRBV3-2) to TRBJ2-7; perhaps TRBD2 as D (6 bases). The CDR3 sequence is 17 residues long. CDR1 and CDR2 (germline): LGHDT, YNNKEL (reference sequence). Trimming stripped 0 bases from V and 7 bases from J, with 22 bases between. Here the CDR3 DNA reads TGTGCCAGCAGCCAAGATCGGGTAGCGGCAAGATGGGAGGAGCAGTACTTC. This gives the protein CASSQDRVAARWEEQYF.

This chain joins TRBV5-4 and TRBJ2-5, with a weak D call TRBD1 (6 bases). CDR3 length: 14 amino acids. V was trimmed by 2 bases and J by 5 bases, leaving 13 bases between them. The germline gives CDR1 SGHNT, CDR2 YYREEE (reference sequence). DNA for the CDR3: TGTGCCAGCAGCTTTACAGGGTCGTTGGAGACCCAGTACTTC. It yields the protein CASSFTGSLETQYF. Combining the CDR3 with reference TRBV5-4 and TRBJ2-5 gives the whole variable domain ETGVTQSPTHLIKTRGQQVTLRCSSQSGHNTVSWYQQALGQGPQFIFQYYREEENGRGNFPPRFSGLQFPNYSSELNVNALELDDSALYLCASSFTGSLETQYFGPGTRLLVL.

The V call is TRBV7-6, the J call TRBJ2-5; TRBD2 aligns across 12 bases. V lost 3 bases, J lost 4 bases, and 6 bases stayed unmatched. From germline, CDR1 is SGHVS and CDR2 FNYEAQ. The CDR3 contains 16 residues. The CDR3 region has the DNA TGTGCCAGCAGCTTCTATCTAGCGGGAGGGGCAGAGACCCAGTACTTC. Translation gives CASSFYLAGGAETQYF.

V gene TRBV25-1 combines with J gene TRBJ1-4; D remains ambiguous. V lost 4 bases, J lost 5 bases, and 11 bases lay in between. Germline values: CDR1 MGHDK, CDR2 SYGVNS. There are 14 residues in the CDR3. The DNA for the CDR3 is TGTGCCAGCAGTGGGCATCCCGACAATGAAAAACTGTTTTTT. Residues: CASSGHPDNEKLFF.

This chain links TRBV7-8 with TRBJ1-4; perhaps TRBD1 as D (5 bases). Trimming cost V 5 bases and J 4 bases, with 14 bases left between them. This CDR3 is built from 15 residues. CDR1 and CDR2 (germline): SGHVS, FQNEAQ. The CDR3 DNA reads TGTGCCAGCAGCCCCGGGCGGGGGGATAATGAAAAACTGTTTTTT. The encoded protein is CASSPGRGDNEKLFF.

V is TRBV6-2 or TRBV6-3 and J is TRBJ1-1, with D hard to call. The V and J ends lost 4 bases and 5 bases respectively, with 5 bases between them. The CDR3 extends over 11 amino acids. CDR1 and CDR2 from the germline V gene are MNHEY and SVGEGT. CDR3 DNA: TGTGCCAGCAGTTTGGGTACTGAAGCTTTCTTT. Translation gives CASSLGTEAFF.

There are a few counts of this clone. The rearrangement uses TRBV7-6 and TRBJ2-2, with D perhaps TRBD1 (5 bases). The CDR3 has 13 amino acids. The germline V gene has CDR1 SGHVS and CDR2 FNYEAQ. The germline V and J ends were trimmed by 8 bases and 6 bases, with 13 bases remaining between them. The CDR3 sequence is CASGARGAGELFF. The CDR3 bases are TGTGCCAGCGGGGCCCGAGGCGCCGGGGAGCTGTTTTTT.

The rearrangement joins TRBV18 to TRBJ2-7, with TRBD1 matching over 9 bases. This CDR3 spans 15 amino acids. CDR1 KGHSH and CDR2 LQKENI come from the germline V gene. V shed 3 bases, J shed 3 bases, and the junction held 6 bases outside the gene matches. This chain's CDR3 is CASSPGGTGIYEQYF. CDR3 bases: TGTGCCAGCTCACCGGGCGGGACAGGGATCTACGAGCAGTACTTC.

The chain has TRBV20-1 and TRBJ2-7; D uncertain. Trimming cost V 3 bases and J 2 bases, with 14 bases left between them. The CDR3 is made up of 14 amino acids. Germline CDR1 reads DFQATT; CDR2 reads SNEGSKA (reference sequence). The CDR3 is CSASHHSRAYEQYF. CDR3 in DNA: TGCAGTGCTAGTCATCATTCTCGGGCCTACGAGCAGTACTTC.

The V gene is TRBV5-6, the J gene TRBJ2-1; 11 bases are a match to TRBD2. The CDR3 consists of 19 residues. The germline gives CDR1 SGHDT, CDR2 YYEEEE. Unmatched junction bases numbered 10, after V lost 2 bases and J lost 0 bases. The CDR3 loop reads CASSLPSVTSGASYNEQFF. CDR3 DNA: TGTGCCAGCAGCTTACCGTCGGTGACTAGCGGGGCCTCCTACAATGAGCAGTTCTTC.

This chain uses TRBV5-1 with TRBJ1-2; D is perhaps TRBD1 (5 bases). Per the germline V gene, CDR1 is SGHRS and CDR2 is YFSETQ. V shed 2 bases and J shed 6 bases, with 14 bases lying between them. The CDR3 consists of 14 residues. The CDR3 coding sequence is TGCGCCAGCAGCTTTGATCGGGGGGATGATGGCTACACCTTC. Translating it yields CASSFDRGDDGYTF. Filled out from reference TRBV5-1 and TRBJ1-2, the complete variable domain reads KAGVTQTPRYLIKTRGQQVTLSCSPISGHRSVSWYQQTPGQGLQFLFEYFSETQRNKGNFPGRFSGRQFSNSRSEMNVSTLELGDSALYLCASSFDRGDDGYTFGSGTRLTVV.

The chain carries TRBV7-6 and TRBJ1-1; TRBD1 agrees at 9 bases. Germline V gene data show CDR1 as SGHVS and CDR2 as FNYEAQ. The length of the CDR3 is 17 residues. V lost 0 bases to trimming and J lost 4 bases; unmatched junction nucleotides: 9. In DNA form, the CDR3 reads TGTGCCAGCAGCTTAGCGGCAGGGACAGGGATCATCACTGAAGCTTTCTTT. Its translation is CASSLAAGTGIITEAFF.

The CDR3 reads CASKTGTNEKLFF. For the CDR3, the DNA is TGTGCCAGCAAAACAGGGACTAATGAAAAACTGTTTTTT. This chain links TRBV2 with TRBJ1-4; D is possibly TRBD1 (6 bases). Trimming took 7 bases from V and 2 from J, leaving 8 bases between them. Germline CDR1 and CDR2: SNHLY and FYNNEI. This CDR3 has 13 amino acids.

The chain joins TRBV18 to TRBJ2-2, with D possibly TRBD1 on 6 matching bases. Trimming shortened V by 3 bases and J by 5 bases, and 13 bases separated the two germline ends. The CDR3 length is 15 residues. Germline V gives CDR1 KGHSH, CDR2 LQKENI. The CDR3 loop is CASSPTQGRTGELFF. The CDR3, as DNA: TGTGCCAGCTCACCGACACAGGGTAGGACCGGGGAGCTGTTTTTT.